Described below is a single T cell receptor beta chain sequence and its context. Its specific antigen is unknown. The input lacks base qualities; no much larger clone sits a single base away. The same CDR3 can be traced to other DNA sequences in this sample. Library preparation used the immunoSEQ multiplex PCR assay. For the multiplex PCR, a mixture combining 60 forward primers for TCR Vbeta segments and 13 reverse primers for TCR Jbeta segments was used. The CDR3 region of rearranged TCR beta genes was amplified from genomic DNA by a multiplex PCR assay. The Illumina HiSeq System was used to sequence the amplified TCR beta libraries as 87-base-pair reads. The original methods were these. In a later analysis, 80 million or so unique TCR beta chains were counted across the roughly 700 repertoires, and roughly 10 million of these chains were shared by at least two donors. Raw reads were error-corrected and collapsed into unique sequences with a nearest-neighbor algorithm that merged closely related sequences to remove PCR and sequencing errors. CDR3 sequences were aligned to IMGT reference sequences to assign V, D and J gene segments. For a sequence to be retained, a match of at least six nucleotides was required to both a V gene segment and a J gene segment. Rearrangements were classified as productive when the CDR3 lacked stop codons and remained in frame with V and J, and all other rearrangements were classified as non-productive. Following IMGT convention, CDR3 was defined as the stretch from the second conserved V-encoded cysteine to the conserved J-encoded phenylalanine. Sequences without an unambiguous match to a single V gene segment were excluded from the earlier analysis of approximately 560 of the donors. An earlier analysis of approximately 590 of the donors called V segments functional above 56.7% productive rearrangements and segregating when the between-donor standard deviation exceeded 5%. A statistical classification framework was developed to diagnose cytomegalovirus status using the catalog of TCR beta chain sequences. V and J gene assignment, in a later analysis, came from comparing TCR nucleotide sequences with IMGT/GENE-DB human TR gene sequences. Using the TCRdist pipeline, a later analysis assigned CDR3 sequences along with most-parsimonious VDJ recombination scenarios. In a later analysis, each TCR beta chain was defined by its CDR3 amino acid sequence together with its V-gene family, and reads lacking a unique V-gene family were excluded. As a way to deal with suspected cross-contamination and a sequencing artifact, a later analysis dropped 500 to 700 nucleotide sequences that were highly shared and had low generation probability. For each public chain, a later analysis derived a clonal expansion index from normalized ranks of inferred template counts within each repertoire. In a later analysis, generation probabilities were computed using a VDJ recombination model fitted to out-of-frame rearrangements, and the results were checked against IGoR. Hypergeometric tests were used in a later analysis to score TCR-TCR, TCR-HLA and TCR-CMV co-occurrence, with a repertoire-size bias correction applied to the TCR pairs. In a later analysis, false discovery rates were estimated by permuting HLA or CMV assignments 20 times. A later analysis grouped co-occurring TCRs with DBSCAN, adding TCRdist sequence similarity when clustering within HLA-allele-positive subsets. Co-occurrence clustering excluded repertoires with fewer than 30,000 or more than 120,000 public chains, plus five with anomalous nucleotide sharing. Sourced from immuneACCESS, this table was stored by TCRdb with only in-frame sequences that have V and J called. A share of the clones is absent; for the studies checked, an unresolved V gene accounts for under half, and the remainder has no known explanation. Clonal size and the V and J genes are those of that table, whereas D and trimming came from the DNA. Within this sample are some 130,000 clones, with roughly 70% of them counted one time only. The ten largest clones capture 2.5% to 4% of the sample.

These data are taken from a study of cytomegalovirus exposure and HLA in healthy donors (dated by TCRdb to about 2017). Study-level background: According to an earlier analysis of 587 of the donors, some 180 million T cells yielded roughly 110 million unique TCR beta sequences and approximately 300 Gb of sequence data. Donor age, sex, ethnicity and CMV serostatus were compiled together with the repertoire data. The study aimed to test whether cataloging public T cell receptors could reveal signatures of past pathogen exposure. Roughly 300 gigabases of sequencing data and tens of millions of unique TCR sequences made up an early release that covered some 640 HLA-typed donors. On average, approximately 250,000 unique TCR beta nucleotide sequences were sequenced per donor among 350 to 400 genotyped donors of the cohort, with roughly 20% of those sequences being non-productive. Of the roughly 400 genotyped donors, roughly 85% fell in the genetic ancestry cluster associated with self-reported Caucasian donors. All discovery cohort repertoires had been generated using a single sequencing platform. To study patterns of TCR occurrence, a later analysis re-analyzed previously published TCR beta repertoires from 650 to 750 donors and added high-resolution HLA genotyping. The number of donors typed differed by locus, with roughly 629-640 for A, B, C, DRB1 and DQB1, roughly 550 for DQA1, under 610 for DPA1, and 400 to 490 for DPB1. About five DR-DQ haplotypes were handled as single units for association and clustering, since linkage in the cohort was strong. A later genetic analysis took genome-wide SNP genotypes for about three fifths of the roughly 670 donors and used that subset as a discovery cohort. The T cell repertoires of 666 subjects were profiled by immunosequencing and related to cytomegalovirus serostatus. To decide whether each TCR beta V gene segment behaved as functional or pseudogenic, an earlier analysis of approximately 600 of the donors relied on high-throughput TCR beta sequencing. A separate validation cohort of 100 to 150 different subjects was used in addition to the roughly 720-subject first cohort. Rather than drawing on any new phenotypic data, the later analysis identified candidate immune exposures from TCR beta sequences and the way those sequences occurred across donors. HLA typing covered class I and class II loci at four-digit resolution. The study combined high-throughput TCR immunosequencing, statistical association of individual TCRs with disease status, and machine learning to predict cytomegalovirus infection status.

The cohort consisted of 600 to 750 healthy bone marrow donors. At the time of sampling, every cohort member was nominally healthy, though immune exposures that went unrecorded were likely present. The donor was CMV seronegative and was included in the group of under 450 seronegative cohort members. A peripheral blood sample was provided by each donor, and peripheral blood mononuclear cells were used for TCR beta sequencing. Genomic DNA was extracted from the blood cell samples with the Qiagen DNeasy Blood Extraction Kit. The CDR3 starts with the cysteine, ends with the phenylalanine, and has 15 residues. The sequence is cut down to CDR3 DNA, 45 bases in frame from base 1. Reading the germline V gene gives CDR1 MDHEN and CDR2 SYDVKM. V sheds 3 bases and J sheds 4 bases, leaving 13 bases between their ends. Broad study findings and their caveats: The study gave a list of 150 to 200 TCR beta chains associated with cytomegalovirus. When HLA alleles, especially DR and DQ, strongly co-occurred, attributing TCR associations to individual alleles was difficult. CMV serostatus was the only immune exposure information available for the cohort. Compared with the approximately 670-donor mean, donors in an Asian-associated ancestry cluster had fewer N-insertions in productive TCRs, according to a later genetic analysis. Sequencing depth was assumed to be roughly uniform across donors in the presence/absence analyses, though that assumption may not hold. Because some donors lacked HLA typing at each locus, the association tests relied only on the typed subset. In this cohort, only TCR beta chains were sequenced, and detectable features were limited by the absence of alpha or paired-chain data. The classifier was reported to diagnose cytomegalovirus status with high specificity and sensitivity in both the original and validation cohorts. In a later analysis, most CMV-associated TCR beta chains were found to appear HLA-restricted, with HLA associations seemingly driven largely by CMV exposure. According to a later analysis, parvovirus B19, influenza, CMV and Epstein-Barr virus appeared linked to several top co-occurrence clusters. According to a later analysis, TCR association rates differed among HLA loci, with DRB1 alleles showing the most associated TCRs and HLA-C alleles showing the fewest. In a later analysis, HLA-associated TCR beta chains were found to be more clonally expanded and to have lower generation probabilities than equally common non-associated chains. Most TCR sequences were seen in very few donors, while some public TCRs were found in many individuals. The authors suggested that the approach could potentially be extended to other disease states and immunological phenotypes. An earlier analysis of roughly 570 of the donors showed that most TCR beta V segments appeared in productive rearrangements either about 87% or about 30% of the time, which broadly matched IMGT annotations. A later genetic analysis associated a missense DCLRE1C variant with V-gene and J-gene trimming of TCR beta chains, and an independent cohort replicated the association. In vitro tests confirmed that a few of the cytomegalovirus-associated TCR beta chains recognize cytomegalovirus antigens. The sequencing pipeline was judged likely to have produced a cluster of highly shared sequence variants as a technical artifact. Correlated functional status among segregating V segments might be attributable to linkage disequilibrium, but an unknown experimental factor could not be ruled out. Because counts were too low, under 20 rarely observed V segments, including chromosome 9 orphons, were left out of the earlier analysis of approximately 580 of the donors. At a false discovery rate of 0.05, a later analysis linked about 16,000 TCR beta sequences to specific HLA alleles. Some IMGT-functional V segments, including TRBV6-2 and TRBV6-3, could not be distinguished by the 87-base-pair reads and were therefore excluded. A further reported finding was that TCR beta sequences accurately predicted the HLA-A and HLA-B alleles for most subjects in the first cohort.

The sample taken for sequencing was PBMCs. The V gene is TRBV28 and the J gene is TRBJ2-1; matching of 6 bases hints at TRBD2 as the D gene. This receptor was taken from a man aged 35-49 years in good health and CMV-seronegative. The CDR3 here reads CASSFRDSSYNEQFF. The base sequence is TGTGCCAGCAGTTTTCGGGACTCCTCATACAATGAGCAGTTCTTC.